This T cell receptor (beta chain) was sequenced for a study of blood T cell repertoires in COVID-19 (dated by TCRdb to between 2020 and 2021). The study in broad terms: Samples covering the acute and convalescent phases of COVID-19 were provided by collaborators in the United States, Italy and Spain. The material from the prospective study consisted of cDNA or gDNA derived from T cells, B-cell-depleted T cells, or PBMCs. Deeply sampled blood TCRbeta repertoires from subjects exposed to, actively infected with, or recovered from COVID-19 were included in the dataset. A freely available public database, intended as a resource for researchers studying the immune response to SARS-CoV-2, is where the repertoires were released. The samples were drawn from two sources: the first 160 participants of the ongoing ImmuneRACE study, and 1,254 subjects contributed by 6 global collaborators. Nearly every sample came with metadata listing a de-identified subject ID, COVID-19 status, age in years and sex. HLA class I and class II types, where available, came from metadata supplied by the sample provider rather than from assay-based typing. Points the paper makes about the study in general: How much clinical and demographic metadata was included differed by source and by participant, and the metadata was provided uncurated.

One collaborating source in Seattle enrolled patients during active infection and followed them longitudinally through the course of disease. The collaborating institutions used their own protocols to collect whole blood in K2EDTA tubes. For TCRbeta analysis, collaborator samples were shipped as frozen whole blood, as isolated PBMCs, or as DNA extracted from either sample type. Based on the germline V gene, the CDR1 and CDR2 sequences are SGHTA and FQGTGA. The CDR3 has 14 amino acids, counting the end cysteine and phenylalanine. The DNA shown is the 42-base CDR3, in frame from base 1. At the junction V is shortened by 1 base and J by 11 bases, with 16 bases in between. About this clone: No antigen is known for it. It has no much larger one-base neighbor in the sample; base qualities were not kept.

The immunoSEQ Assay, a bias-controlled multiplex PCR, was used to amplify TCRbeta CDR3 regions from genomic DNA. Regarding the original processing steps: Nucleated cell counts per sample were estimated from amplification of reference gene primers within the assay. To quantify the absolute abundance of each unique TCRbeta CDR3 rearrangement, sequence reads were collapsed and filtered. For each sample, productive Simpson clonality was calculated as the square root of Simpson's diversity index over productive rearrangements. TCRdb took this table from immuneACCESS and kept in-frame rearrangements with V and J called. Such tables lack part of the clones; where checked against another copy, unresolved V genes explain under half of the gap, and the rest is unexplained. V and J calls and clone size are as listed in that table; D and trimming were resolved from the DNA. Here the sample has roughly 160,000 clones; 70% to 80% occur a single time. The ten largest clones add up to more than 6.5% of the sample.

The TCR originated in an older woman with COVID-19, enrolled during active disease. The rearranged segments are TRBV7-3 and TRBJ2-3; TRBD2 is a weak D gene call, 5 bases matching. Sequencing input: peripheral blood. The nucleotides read TGTGCCAGCAGCTTAAAGGATCGTCAACTAGGGCAGTATTTT. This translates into CASSLKDRQLGQYF.